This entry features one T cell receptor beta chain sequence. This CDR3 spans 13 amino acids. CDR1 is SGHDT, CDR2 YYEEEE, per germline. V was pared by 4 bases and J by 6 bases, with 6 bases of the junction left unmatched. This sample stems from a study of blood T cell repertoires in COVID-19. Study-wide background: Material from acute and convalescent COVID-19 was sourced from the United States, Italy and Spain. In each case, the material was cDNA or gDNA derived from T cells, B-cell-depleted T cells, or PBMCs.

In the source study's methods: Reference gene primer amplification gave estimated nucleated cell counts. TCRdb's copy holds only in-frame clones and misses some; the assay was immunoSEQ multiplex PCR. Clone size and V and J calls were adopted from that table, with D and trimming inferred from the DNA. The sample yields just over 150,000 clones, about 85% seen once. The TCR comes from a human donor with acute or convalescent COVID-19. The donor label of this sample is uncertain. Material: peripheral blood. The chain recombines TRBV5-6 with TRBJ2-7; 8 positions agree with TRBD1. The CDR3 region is CASSPGDRTEQYF. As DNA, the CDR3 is TGTGCCAGCAGCCCGGGGGACAGGACCGAGCAGTACTTC. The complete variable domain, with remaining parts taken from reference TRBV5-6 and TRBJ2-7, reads DAGVTQSPTHLIKTRGQQVTLRCSPKSGHDTVSWYQQALGQGPQFIFQYYEEEERQRGNFPDRFSGHQFPNYSSELNVNALLLGDSALYLCASSPGDRTEQYFGPGTRLTVT.